This T cell receptor (beta chain) was sequenced in a study of blood T cell repertoires in COVID-19. Study-wide context: Samples taken during acute and convalescent COVID-19 were collected in the United States, Italy and Spain. Nucleic acid was either cDNA or gDNA, and it came from T cells, B-cell-depleted T cells, or PBMCs.

Recruited during active infection, patients (from Seattle) were subsequently followed longitudinally. In the original analysis: Amplification of reference gene primers was used by the study to estimate nucleated cell counts. Data came from immunoSEQ multiplex PCR; TCRdb stores just in-frame clones and leaves some out. The V and J calls and the clone size are those of that table, but D and trimming were determined from the DNA. The sample contains approximately 290,000 clones, around 82% of which appear only once. Germline V gives CDR1 SGDLS, CDR2 YYNGEE. Trimming shortened V by 0 bases and J by 4 bases, and 8 bases separated the two germline ends. The CDR3 runs 14 residues.

The sequencing sample was made of peripheral blood. The sequence came from a human donor with COVID-19, enrolled during active disease. The donor label of this sample is uncertain. The genes are TRBV9 and TRBJ2-1; no firm D call. The CDR3 spells CASSVATVYNEQFF. The CDR3 nucleotides read TGTGCCAGCAGCGTAGCAACGGTTTACAATGAGCAGTTCTTC. The entire variable domain, with the rest obtained from reference TRBV9 and TRBJ2-1, is as follows: DSGVTQTPKHLITATGQRVTLRCSPRSGDLSVYWYQQSLDQGLQFLIQYYNGEERAKGNILERFSAQQFPDLHSELNLSSLELGDSALYFCASSVATVYNEQFFGPGTRLTVL.